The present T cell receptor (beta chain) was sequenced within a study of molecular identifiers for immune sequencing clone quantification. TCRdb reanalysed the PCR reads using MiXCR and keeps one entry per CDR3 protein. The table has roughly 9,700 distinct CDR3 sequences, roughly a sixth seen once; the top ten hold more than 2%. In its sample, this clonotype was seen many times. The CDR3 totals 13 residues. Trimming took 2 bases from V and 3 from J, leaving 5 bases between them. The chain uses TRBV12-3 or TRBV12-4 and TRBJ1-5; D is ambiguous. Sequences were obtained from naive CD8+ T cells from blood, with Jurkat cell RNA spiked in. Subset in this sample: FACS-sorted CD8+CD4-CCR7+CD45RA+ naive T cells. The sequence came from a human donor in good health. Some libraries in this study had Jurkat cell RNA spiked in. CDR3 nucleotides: TGTGCCAGCAGTTTATGGTTCAATCAGCCCCAGCATTTT. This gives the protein CASSLWFNQPQHF.